The 20 T cell receptor beta chains presented below share a single source sample, sequenced in a study of blood T cell repertoires in COVID-19. TCRdb's copy holds only in-frame clones and misses some; the assay was immunoSEQ multiplex PCR. The table shows 300,000 to 350,000 clones, with approximately 87% occurring only once. The sample was peripheral blood. Every receptor here comes from a woman in her thirties with COVID-19, enrolled during active disease.

V and J are TRBV30 and TRBJ1-4; D may be TRBD1 (5 bases). CDR1 GTSNPN and CDR2 SVGIG come from the germline V gene (reference sequence). The CDR3 contains 11 residues. V lost 5 bases and J lost 5, with 6 bases in between. CDR3 residues: CAWDSNEKLFF. Written as DNA, the CDR3 is TGTGCCTGGGACAGCAATGAAAAACTGTTTTTT.

The genes are TRBV5-1 and TRBJ1-6, with D perhaps matching TRBD1 (5 bases). Germline V gene lookup returns CDR1 SGHRS and CDR2 YFSETQ. The ends were cut back, 2 bases at V and 10 bases at J, with 13 bases in the middle. The CDR3 is made up of 14 amino acids. CDR3 nucleotide sequence: TGCGCCAGCAGCTTTGACAGTTTGAACTCACCCCTCCACTTT. This gives the protein CASSFDSLNSPLHF.

V gene TRBV6-1 combines with J gene TRBJ1-5; 8 nucleotides align to TRBD1. The CDR3 spans 16 residues. The V gene's germline CDR1 is MNHNS and CDR2 SASEGT. Trimming at V came to 4 bases and at J to 4 bases, leaving 9 bases not matched to a gene. The CDR3 DNA sequence: TGTGCCAGCAGTGGACCGGGACAGGCCGCAAATCAGCCCCAGCATTTT. Its protein product is CASSGPGQAANQPQHF.

CDR3 DNA: TGTGCCAGCAGCCTTCTTATAGGAGCGGCTAGCACAGATACGCAGTATTTT. This gives the protein CASSLLIGAASTDTQYF. The genes are TRBV11-2 and TRBJ2-3, with a tentative D call TRBD2 (5 bases). The CDR3 covers 17 residues. Germline assignment: CDR1 SGHAT and CDR2 FQNNGV. V lost 5 bases and J 0 bases, leaving 18 bases between the germline ends. Full variable domain (rest looked up from reference TRBV11-2 and TRBJ2-3): EAGVAQSPRYKIIEKRQSVAFWCNPISGHATLYWYQQILGQGPKLLIQFQNNGVVDDSQLPKDRFSAERLKGVDSTLKIQPAKLEDSAVYLCASSLLIGAASTDTQYFGPGTRLTVL.

V is TRBV5-1 and J is TRBJ2-1, with D tentatively TRBD1 (7 bases). The V end was cut by 5 bases, the J end by 9 bases, with 27 bases between. The CDR3 loop spans 17 amino acids. Germline V CDR1 and CDR2: SGHRS, YFSETQ. The CDR3 loop is CASRGGTGQSILSEQFF. CDR3 bases: TGCGCCAGCAGGGGGGGAACGGGACAGTCTATCTTGAGTGAGCAGTTCTTC.

This clone occurred many times. This chain links TRBV18 with TRBJ2-7, with 7 bases lining up with TRBD1. The length of the CDR3 is 14 residues. After removal of 8 bases from V and 3 bases from J, the junction contained 10 bases not matched to a gene. Germline V lookup: CDR1 KGHSH, CDR2 LQKENI. CDR3 coding DNA: TGTGCCAGCATACCGGGACAGAACTTCTACGAGCAGTACTTC. It yields the protein CASIPGQNFYEQYF. The full variable domain, its missing parts supplied by reference TRBV18 and TRBJ2-7, is NAGVMQNPRHLVRRRGQEARLRCSPMKGHSHVYWYRQLPEEGLKFMVYLQKENIIDESGMPKERFSAEFPKEGPSILRIQQVVRGDSAAYFCASIPGQNFYEQYFGPGTRLTVT.

About this clone: Its ends do not fully match the called genes, so a read error is possible. The V gene is TRBV7-8, the J gene TRBJ2-1, with D tentatively TRBD2 (6 bases). The CDR3 has 15 amino acids. CDR1 SGHVS and CDR2 FQNEAQ come from the germline V gene. The CDR3 bases are TGTGCCAGCATCTTAGGGGAGGACTCCTACAATGAGCAGTTCTTC. Translating gives CASILGEDSYNEQFF.

The CDR3 protein is CASSAPGTGLAKKQFF. Here the CDR3 DNA reads TGTGCCAGCAGTGCGCCCGGGACAGGGTTGGCCAAGAAGCAGTTCTTC. V gene TRBV6-1 combines with J gene TRBJ2-1; 9 bases are shared with TRBD1. CDR3 length: 16 amino acids. Germline V gene lookup returns CDR1 MNHNS and CDR2 SASEGT. V lost 4 bases, J lost 11 bases, and 15 bases stayed unmatched.

The CDR3 spells CASSLDLRQPQHF. The CDR3 bases are TGTGCCAGCAGCTTAGATTTGCGTCAGCCCCAGCATTTT. The V and J genes are TRBV11-2 and TRBJ1-5, with unresolved D. Between the trimmed V and J ends, which lost 0 bases and 6 bases, there was a span of 6 bases. Germline CDR1 reads SGHAT; CDR2 reads FQNNGV. The CDR3 is made up of 13 amino acids.

This clone has just one count. V gene TRBV6-1 combines with J gene TRBJ2-7, with D hard to call. V was pared by 3 bases and J by 0 bases, with 18 bases between. The CDR3 is 17 residues long. The germline gives CDR1 MNHNS, CDR2 SASEGT. Here the CDR3 reads CASSDVPGGSTSYEQYF. CDR3 bases: TGTGCCAGCAGTGACGTCCCTGGCGGTTCCACCTCCTACGAGCAGTACTTC.

This clone was detected only a few times. This chain connects TRBV6-5 to TRBJ1-6; 8 bases fit TRBD1. CDR3 length: 15 residues. Trimming took 2 bases from V and 8 from J; bases not matched to a gene: 5. Germline values: CDR1 MNHEY, CDR2 SVGAGI. The CDR3 is CASSYPGGLYSPLHF. Written as DNA, the CDR3 is TGTGCCAGCAGTTACCCAGGGGGCTTGTATTCACCCCTCCACTTT.

The chain recombines TRBV5-1 with TRBJ1-1; 8 bases agree with TRBD1. V was pared by 4 bases and J by 5 bases, with 7 bases of the junction left unmatched. Germline CDR1 reads SGHRS; CDR2 reads YFSETQ. The CDR3 has 14 amino acids. The CDR3, as DNA: TGCGCCAGCAGCGCGACGACAGGGGAGACTGAAGCTTTCTTT. Amino acid sequence: CASSATTGETEAFF. Complete variable domain (other parts from reference TRBV5-1 and TRBJ1-1): KAGVTQTPRYLIKTRGQQVTLSCSPISGHRSVSWYQQTPGQGLQFLFEYFSETQRNKGNFPGRFSGRQFSNSRSEMNVSTLELGDSALYLCASSATTGETEAFFGQGTRLTVV.

The rearrangement joins TRBV5-1 to TRBJ2-7; D is uncertain. Per the germline V gene, CDR1 is SGHRS and CDR2 is YFSETQ. V dropped 0 bases and J dropped 1 base, with 5 bases sitting between them. The CDR3 consists of 13 residues. The CDR3 bases are TGCGCCAGCAGCTTGGGAGAATCCTACGAGCAGTACTTC. It encodes CASSLGESYEQYF.

The CDR3 DNA sequence: TGTGCCAGTAGTCAAACCTCCGGACAGGGCCTTAACTATGGCTACACCTTC. Translation gives CASSQTSGQGLNYGYTF. The J gene is TRBJ1-2, the V gene TRBV19, with 8 bases lining up with TRBD1. The CDR3 extends over 17 amino acids. From germline, CDR1 is LNHDA and CDR2 SQIVND (reference sequence). V shed 5 bases, J shed 1 base, and the junction held 12 bases outside the gene matches. The complete variable domain, with remaining parts taken from reference TRBV19 and TRBJ1-2, reads DGGITQSPKYLFRKEGQNVTLSCEQNLNHDAMYWYRQDPGQGLRLIYYSQIVNDFQKGDIAEGYSVSREKKESFPLTVTSAQKNPTAFYLCASSQTSGQGLNYGYTFGSGTRLTVV.

The rearrangement joins TRBV6-5 to TRBJ2-7; 7 bases are a match to TRBD1. The germline CDR1 and CDR2 sequences are MNHEY and SVGAGI. V was clipped by 7 bases and J by 1 base; unmatched bases: 7. This CDR3 has 14 amino acids. The DNA of the CDR3 is TGTGCCAGCAAATACGACAGGGCATCCTACGAGCAGTACTTC. It encodes CASKYDRASYEQYF.

The chain couples TRBV5-4 to TRBJ2-5; 10 bases map to TRBD1. CDR3 length equals 13 residues. V was clipped by 4 bases and J by 4 bases; unmatched bases: 1. Per the germline V gene, CDR1 is SGHNT and CDR2 is YYREEE (reference sequence). DNA of the CDR3: TGTGCCAGCAGCCGGGACAGGGGAGAGACCCAGTACTTC. It translates to CASSRDRGETQYF. The variable domain in full, completed from reference TRBV5-4 and TRBJ2-5, reads ETGVTQSPTHLIKTRGQQVTLRCSSQSGHNTVSWYQQALGQGPQFIFQYYREEENGRGNFPPRFSGLQFPNYSSELNVNALELDDSALYLCASSRDRGETQYFGPGTRLLVL.

This chain uses TRBV30 with TRBJ2-7; 12 bases align to TRBD2. Looked up from germline, CDR1 is GTSNPN and CDR2 is SVGIG (reference sequence). V shed 2 bases and J 9 bases; nucleotides not matched to a gene: 11. The CDR3 has 15 amino acids. The CDR3 spells CAWSRPELAGGRQYF. The CDR3 bases are TGTGCCTGGAGTCGTCCTGAACTAGCGGGAGGAAGGCAGTACTTC.

V usage is TRBV29-1 and J usage is TRBJ1-1; D gene uncertain. The V and J ends lost 2 bases and 1 base respectively, with 11 bases between them. Per germline, CDR1 SQVTM and CDR2 ANQGSEA. The CDR3 loop spans 14 amino acids. In DNA, the CDR3 is TGCAGCGTTGAAACGAGGGCAGGGAACACTGAAGCTTTCTTT. Amino acids: CSVETRAGNTEAFF.

This sequence joins TRBV5-6 and TRBJ2-3; D not resolved. Trimming left V 1 base short and J 5 bases short, with 2 bases between. The CDR3 sequence is 11 residues long. Looked up from germline, CDR1 is SGHDT and CDR2 is YYEEEE. CDR3 amino acids: CASSLQDTQYF. CDR3 sequence (DNA): TGTGCCAGCAGCTTGCAAGATACGCAGTATTTT.

This clone appeared a single time. This chain joins TRBV7-3 and TRBJ2-3; 7 nucleotides align to TRBD1. V was clipped by 3 bases and J by 1 base; unmatched bases: 1. Germline loops: CDR1 SGHTA, CDR2 FQGTGA. The CDR3 is 14 residues long. The chain's CDR3 is CASSFGQGTDTQYF. CDR3 DNA sequence: TGTGCCAGCAGCTTCGGACAGGGCACAGATACGCAGTATTTT.